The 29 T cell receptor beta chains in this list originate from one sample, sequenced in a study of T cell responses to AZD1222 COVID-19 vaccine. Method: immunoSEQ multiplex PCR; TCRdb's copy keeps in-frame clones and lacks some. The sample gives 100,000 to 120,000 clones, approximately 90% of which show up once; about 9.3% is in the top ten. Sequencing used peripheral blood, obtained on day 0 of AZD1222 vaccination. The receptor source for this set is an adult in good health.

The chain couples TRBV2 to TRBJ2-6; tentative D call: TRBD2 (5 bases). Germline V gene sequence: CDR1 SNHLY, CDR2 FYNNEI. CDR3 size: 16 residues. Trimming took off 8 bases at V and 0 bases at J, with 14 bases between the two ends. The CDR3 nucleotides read TGTGCCAGCTGTCCTTGGGCGGGCTCTGGGGCCAACGTCCTGACTTTC. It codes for CASCPWAGSGANVLTF.

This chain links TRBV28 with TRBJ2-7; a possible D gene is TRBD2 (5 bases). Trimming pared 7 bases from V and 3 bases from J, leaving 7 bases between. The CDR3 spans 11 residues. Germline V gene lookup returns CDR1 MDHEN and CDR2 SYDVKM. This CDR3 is CASNGNYEQYF. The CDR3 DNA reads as TGTGCCAGCAACGGGAACTACGAGCAGTACTTC.

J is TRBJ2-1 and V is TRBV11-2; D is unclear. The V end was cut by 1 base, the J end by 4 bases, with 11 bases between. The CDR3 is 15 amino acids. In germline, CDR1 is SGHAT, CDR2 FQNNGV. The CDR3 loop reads CASSLVGGGYNEQFF. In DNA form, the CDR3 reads TGTGCCAGCAGCTTAGTCGGTGGCGGTTACAATGAGCAGTTCTTC.

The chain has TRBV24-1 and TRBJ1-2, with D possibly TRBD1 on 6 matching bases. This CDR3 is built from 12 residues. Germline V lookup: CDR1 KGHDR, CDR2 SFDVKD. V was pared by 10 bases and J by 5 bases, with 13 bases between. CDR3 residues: CATGAPGYGYTF. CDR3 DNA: TGTGCCACGGGGGCGCCTGGGTATGGCTACACCTTC.

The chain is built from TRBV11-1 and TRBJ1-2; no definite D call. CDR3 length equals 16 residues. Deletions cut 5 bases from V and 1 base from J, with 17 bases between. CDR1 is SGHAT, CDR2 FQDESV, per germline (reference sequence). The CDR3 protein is CASSPAGSGLNYGYTF. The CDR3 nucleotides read TGTGCCAGCAGCCCCGCCGGGTCCGGGCTTAACTATGGCTACACCTTC.

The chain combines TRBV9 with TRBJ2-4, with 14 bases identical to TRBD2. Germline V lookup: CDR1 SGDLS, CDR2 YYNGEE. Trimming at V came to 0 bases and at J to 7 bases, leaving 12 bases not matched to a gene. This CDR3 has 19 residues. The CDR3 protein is CASSVERGGLAGVGNIQYF. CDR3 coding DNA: TGTGCCAGCAGCGTAGAAAGGGGGGGACTAGCGGGAGTAGGTAACATTCAGTACTTC.

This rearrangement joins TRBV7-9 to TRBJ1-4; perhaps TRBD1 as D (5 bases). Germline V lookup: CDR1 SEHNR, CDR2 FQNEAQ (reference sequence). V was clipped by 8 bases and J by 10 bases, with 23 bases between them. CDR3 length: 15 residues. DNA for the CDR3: TGTGCCAGCGGATCCCCCGGGGGGAAGGTGGGAAAACTGTTTTTT. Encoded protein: CASGSPGGKVGKLFF. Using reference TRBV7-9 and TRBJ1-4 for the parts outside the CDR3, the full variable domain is DTGVSQNPRHKITKRGQNVTFRCDPISEHNRLYWYRQTLGQGPEFLTYFQNEAQLEKSRLLSDRFSAERPKGSFSTLEIQRTEQGDSAMYLCASGSPGGKVGKLFFGSGTQLSVL.

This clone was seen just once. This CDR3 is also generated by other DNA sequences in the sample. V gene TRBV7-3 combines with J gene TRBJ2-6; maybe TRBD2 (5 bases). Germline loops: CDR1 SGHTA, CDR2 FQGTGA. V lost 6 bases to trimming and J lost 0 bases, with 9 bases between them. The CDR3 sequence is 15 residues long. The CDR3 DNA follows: TGTGCCAGCAGTTTAGGGAGCTCTGGGGCCAACGTCCTGACTTTC. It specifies CASSLGSSGANVLTF.

CDR3: CAWRQVVTGGEKLFF. CDR3 nucleotides: TGTGCCTGGAGACAGGTGGTGACAGGGGGCGAAAAACTGTTTTTT. The rearrangement joins TRBV30 to TRBJ1-4, with 10 bases fitting TRBD1. With V trimmed by 3 bases and J by 8 bases, 9 bases remained unmatched. CDR3 size: 15 residues. Germline loops: CDR1 GTSNPN, CDR2 SVGIG (reference sequence).

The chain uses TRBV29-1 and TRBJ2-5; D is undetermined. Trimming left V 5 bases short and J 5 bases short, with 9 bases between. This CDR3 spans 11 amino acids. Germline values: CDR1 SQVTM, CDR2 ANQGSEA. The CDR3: CSVRVGETQYF. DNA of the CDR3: TGCAGCGTTCGGGTGGGGGAGACCCAGTACTTC.

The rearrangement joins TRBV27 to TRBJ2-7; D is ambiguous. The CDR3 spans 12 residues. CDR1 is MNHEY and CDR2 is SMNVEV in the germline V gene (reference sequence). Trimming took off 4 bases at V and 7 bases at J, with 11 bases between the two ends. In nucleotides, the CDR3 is TGTGCCAGCAGTTCGAGGTTCGGGGAGCAGTACTTC. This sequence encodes CASSSRFGEQYF.

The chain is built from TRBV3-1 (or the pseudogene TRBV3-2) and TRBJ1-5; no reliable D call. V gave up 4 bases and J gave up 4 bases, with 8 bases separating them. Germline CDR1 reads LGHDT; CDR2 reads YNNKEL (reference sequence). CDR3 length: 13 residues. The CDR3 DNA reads TGTGCCAGCAGCCCGGCCCAGAATCAGCCCCAGCATTTT. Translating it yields CASSPAQNQPQHF.

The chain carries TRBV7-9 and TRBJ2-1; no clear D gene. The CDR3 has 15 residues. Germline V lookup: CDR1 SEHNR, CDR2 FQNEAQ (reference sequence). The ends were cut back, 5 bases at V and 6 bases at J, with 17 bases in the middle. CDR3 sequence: CASSTGSGRPNEQFF. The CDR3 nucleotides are TGTGCCAGCAGCACCGGGTCAGGTCGACCCAATGAGCAGTTCTTC.

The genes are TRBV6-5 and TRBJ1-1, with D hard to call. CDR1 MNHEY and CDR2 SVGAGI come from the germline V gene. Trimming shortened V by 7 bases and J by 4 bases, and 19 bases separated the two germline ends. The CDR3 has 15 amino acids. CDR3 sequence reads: CASNPVRGLGTEAFF. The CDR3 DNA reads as TGTGCCAGCAACCCGGTCAGAGGCCTAGGCACTGAAGCTTTCTTT.

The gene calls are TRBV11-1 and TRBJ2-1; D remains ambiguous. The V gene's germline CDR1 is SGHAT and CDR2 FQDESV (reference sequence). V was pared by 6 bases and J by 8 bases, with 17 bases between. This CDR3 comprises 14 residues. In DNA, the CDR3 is TGTGCCAGCAGATCTGGACCCGCCGGGTATGAGCAGTTCTTC. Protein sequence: CASRSGPAGYEQFF.

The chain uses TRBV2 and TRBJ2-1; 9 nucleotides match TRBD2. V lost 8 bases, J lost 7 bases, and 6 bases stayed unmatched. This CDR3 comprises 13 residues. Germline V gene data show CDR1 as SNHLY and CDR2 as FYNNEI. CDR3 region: CASEREVGNEQFF. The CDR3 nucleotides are TGTGCCAGCGAGCGGGAGGTCGGTAATGAGCAGTTCTTC.

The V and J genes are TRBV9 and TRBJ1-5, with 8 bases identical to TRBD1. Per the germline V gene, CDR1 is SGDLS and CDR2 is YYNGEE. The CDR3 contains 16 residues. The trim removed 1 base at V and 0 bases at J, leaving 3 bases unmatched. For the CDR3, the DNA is TGTGCCAGCAGCGTACAGGGGGCTTATAGCAATCAGCCCCAGCATTTT. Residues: CASSVQGAYSNQPQHF.

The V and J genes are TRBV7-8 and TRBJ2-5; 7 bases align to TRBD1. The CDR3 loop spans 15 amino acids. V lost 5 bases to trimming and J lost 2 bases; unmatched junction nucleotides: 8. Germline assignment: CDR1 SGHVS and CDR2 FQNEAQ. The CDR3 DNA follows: TGTGCCAGCAGCATGAAACCGGGACAGCAAGAGACCCAGTACTTC. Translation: CASSMKPGQQETQYF.

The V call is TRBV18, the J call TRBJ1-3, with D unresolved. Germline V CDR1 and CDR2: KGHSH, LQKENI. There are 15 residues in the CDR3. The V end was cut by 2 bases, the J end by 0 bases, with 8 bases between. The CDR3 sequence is CASSPSDDSGNTIYF. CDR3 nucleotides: TGTGCCAGCTCACCATCGGACGACTCTGGAAACACCATATATTTT.

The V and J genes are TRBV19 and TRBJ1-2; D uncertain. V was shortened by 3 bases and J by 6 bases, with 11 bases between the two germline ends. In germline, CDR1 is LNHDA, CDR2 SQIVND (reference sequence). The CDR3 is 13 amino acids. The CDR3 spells CASSMSGRNGYTF. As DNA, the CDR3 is TGTGCCAGTAGTATGTCTGGCAGAAATGGCTACACCTTC.

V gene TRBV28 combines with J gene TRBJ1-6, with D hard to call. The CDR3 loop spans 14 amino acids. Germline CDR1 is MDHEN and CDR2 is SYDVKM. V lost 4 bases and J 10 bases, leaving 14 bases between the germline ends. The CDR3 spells CASSSHGVRSPLHF. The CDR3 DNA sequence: TGTGCCAGCAGTTCCCACGGGGTACGATCACCCCTCCACTTT.

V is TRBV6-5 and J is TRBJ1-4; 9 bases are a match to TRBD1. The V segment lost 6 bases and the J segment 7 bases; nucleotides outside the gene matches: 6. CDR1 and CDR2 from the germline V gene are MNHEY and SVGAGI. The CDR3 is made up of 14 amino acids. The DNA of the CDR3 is TGTGCCAGCAGGGGACAGGGTTGGGTTGAAAAACTGTTTTTT. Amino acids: CASRGQGWVEKLFF.

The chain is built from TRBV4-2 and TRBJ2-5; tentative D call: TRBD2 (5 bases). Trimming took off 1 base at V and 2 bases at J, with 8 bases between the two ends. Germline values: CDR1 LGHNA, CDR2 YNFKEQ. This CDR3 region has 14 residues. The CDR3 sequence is CASSQVTGQETQYF. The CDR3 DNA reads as TGTGCCAGCAGCCAAGTTACGGGGCAAGAGACCCAGTACTTC.

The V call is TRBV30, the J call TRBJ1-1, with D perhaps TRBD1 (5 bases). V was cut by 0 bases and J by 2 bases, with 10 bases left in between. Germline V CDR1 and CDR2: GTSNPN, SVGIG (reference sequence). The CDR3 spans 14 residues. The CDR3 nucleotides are TGTGCCTGGAGTGTAGGTCAGGGCAACACTGAAGCTTTCTTT. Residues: CAWSVGQGNTEAFF.

The DNA for the CDR3 is TGTGCCTGGAGTGTTTTGGGCCCCAATTCACCCCTCCACTTT. Translation: CAWSVLGPNSPLHF. The rearrangement uses TRBV30 and TRBJ1-6, with D hard to call. The germline V gene encodes CDR1 GTSNPN and CDR2 SVGIG (reference sequence). Trimming shortened V by 0 bases and J by 7 bases, and 10 bases separated the two germline ends. The CDR3 has 14 amino acids.

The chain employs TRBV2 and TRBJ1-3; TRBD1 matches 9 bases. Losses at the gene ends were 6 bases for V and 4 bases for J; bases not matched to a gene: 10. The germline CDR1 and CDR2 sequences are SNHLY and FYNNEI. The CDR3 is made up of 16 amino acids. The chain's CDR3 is CASRHPRTGVGNTIYF. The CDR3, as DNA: TGTGCCAGCAGGCATCCTCGGACAGGGGTAGGAAACACCATATATTTT.

Here the CDR3 DNA reads TGTGCCAGCAGCCAAGGAGGGATGCTCGGCGAGCAGTTCTTC. Protein product: CASSQGGMLGEQFF. This chain joins TRBV3-1 (or the pseudogene TRBV3-2) and TRBJ2-1; possibly TRBD2 for D (5 bases). The ends were cut back, 1 base at V and 10 bases at J, with 14 bases in the middle. Germline V gives CDR1 LGHDT, CDR2 YNNKEL (reference sequence). The length of the CDR3 is 14 residues.

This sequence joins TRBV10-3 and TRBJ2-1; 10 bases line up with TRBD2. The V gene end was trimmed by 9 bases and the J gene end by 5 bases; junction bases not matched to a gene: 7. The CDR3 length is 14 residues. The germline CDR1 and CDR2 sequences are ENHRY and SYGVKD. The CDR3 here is CAIFSGTSDNEQFF. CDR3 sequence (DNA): TGTGCCATTTTCTCCGGGACTAGCGACAATGAGCAGTTCTTC.

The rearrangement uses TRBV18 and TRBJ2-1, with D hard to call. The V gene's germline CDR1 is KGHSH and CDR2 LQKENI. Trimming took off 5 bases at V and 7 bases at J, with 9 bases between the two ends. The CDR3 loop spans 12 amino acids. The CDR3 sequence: CASSVALNEQFF. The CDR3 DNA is TGTGCCAGCTCAGTGGCCTTGAATGAGCAGTTCTTC.